The next 4 T cell receptor beta chains were all read from a single sample in a study of CD8+ T cells in alopecia areata. The treatment was: oral pan-JAK inhibitor, 5-10 mg twice daily. As the sequencing template, cDNA was produced by extracting RNA and reverse transcribing it. Produced via immunoSEQ multiplex PCR; TCRdb's table is partial and in-frame only. The repertoire holds under 250,000 clones, with just over 65% as singletons. The sequencing used CD4+ T cells sorted from blood, collected at approximately week 44, from a patient treated with tofacitinib. These receptors all come from a human donor with alopecia areata.

V usage is TRBV5-4 and J usage is TRBJ1-2; TRBD1 might be the D (6 bases). There are 14 residues in the CDR3. In germline, CDR1 is SGHNT, CDR2 YYREEE (reference sequence). The V and J ends lost 2 bases and 2 bases respectively, with 10 bases between them. CDR3 residues: CASSFQGTNYGYTF. In DNA, the CDR3 is TGTGCCAGCAGCTTTCAGGGGACCAACTATGGCTACACCTTC.

This clone was observed a handful of times. This chain links TRBV7-2 with TRBJ2-7; TRBD1 matches 9 bases. V dropped 6 bases and J dropped 3; count of bases not matched to a gene: 6. Germline V gene sequence: CDR1 SGHTA, CDR2 FQGNSA. CDR3 length: 14 residues. The DNA of the CDR3 is TGTGCCAGCAGACCCCGGACAGGGGTCTACGAGCAGTACTTC. Its protein is CASRPRTGVYEQYF.

The chain carries TRBV10-3 and TRBJ2-2; D is perhaps TRBD1 (6 bases). V was cut by 6 bases and J by 5 bases, with 13 bases left in between. The CDR3 runs 14 residues. Germline CDR1 and CDR2: ENHRY and SYGVKD. DNA for the CDR3: TGTGCCATCAGCCCGGTGGGGGCGACCGGGGAGCTGTTTTTT. Translated, it gives CAISPVGATGELFF.

The J gene is TRBJ2-5, the V gene TRBV5-6, with 9 bases lining up with TRBD1. From germline, CDR1 is SGHDT and CDR2 YYEEEE. The CDR3 covers 16 residues. V shed 0 bases and J 5 bases; nucleotides not matched to a gene: 8. CDR3 loop: CASSLVRDRARETQYF. CDR3 sequence (DNA): TGTGCCAGCAGCTTGGTCCGGGACAGGGCCCGGGAGACCCAGTACTTC.